The text below deals with one T cell receptor beta chain. The clone's antigen remains unknown. The record has no base qualities; no much larger clone is one base away. Trimming costs V 4 bases and J 7 bases, and their ends lie 18 bases apart. From cysteine to phenylalanine, the CDR3 is 14 amino acids long. The only DNA kept is the CDR3, 42 bases in frame from the first base. Taken from the germline V gene (reference sequence), the CDR1 and CDR2 loops are DFQATT and SNEGSKA. These data come from a study of CD8 T cells in ankylosing spondylitis listed by TCRdb under 2017. With respect to the entire study: T cell receptor beta repertoires were profiled in healthy donors and ankylosing spondylitis patients so that disease-linked TCR variants could be found. The full study cohort comprised around 23 ankylosing spondylitis patients and roughly 110 healthy donors. Peripheral blood was sampled, and synovial fluid was additionally collected from ankylosing spondylitis patients.

What the study reported, not specific to this receptor: Blood from ankylosing spondylitis patients appeared to be characterized by a TCR beta motif made up of 8 or 9 highly homologous amino acid variants. Some motif variants were previously reported in synovial fluid and blood of reactive arthritis patients, suggesting common disease-initiation mechanisms. The disease-linked clones were reported to be significantly enriched in matched synovial fluid samples from ankylosing spondylitis patients. A CD8+ phenotype was shown by the disease-linked clones, which were found at relatively low frequencies in peripheral blood.

Synovial fluid samples and blood samples obtained from the same ankylosing spondylitis patients were matched. TCRdb names Illumina HiSeq 2500 as the instrument used. Quantitative 5'-RACE with molecular barcodes was the method used to prepare the TCR beta libraries. Concerning the study's data processing: To identify disease-linked TCR variants, a new computational method was used, one built on a probabilistic model of VDJ rearrangement. Starting from the raw public reads, TCRdb applied fastp trimming at Q25, assembled clones with MiXCR and retained in-frame beta chains. Every distinct CDR3 protein forms one entry, paired with its most common genes and DNA. TCRdb, not the original authors, processed these V and J calls. This sample holds approximately 100,000 distinct CDR3 sequences; more than 20% were observed only once. The ten largest make up about 12% of the sample.

Recombination linked TRBV20-1 to TRBJ2-3; the D gene is not confidently resolved. The source is a male donor with ankylosing spondylitis. The sequenced material came from synovial fluid, either unsorted or a sorted T cell fraction (not recorded which). The nucleotide sequence reads TGCAGTGCTATCCTGGGTTCGCGGTACCATACGCAGTATTTT. The translation is CSAILGSRYHTQYF.